A selection of T cell receptor beta chains follows, all from one sample in a study of blood T cell repertoires in COVID-19. The protocol was immunoSEQ multiplex PCR, while the TCRdb copy is restricted to in-frame clones and leaves out a portion. The sample lists 100,000 to 150,000 clones, under 90% occurring once. The sample taken for sequencing was peripheral blood. The receptors come from an older woman with acute or convalescent COVID-19. Both conserved end residues are part of each CDR3. The order of the fields is V gene, D gene, J gene, clone size, CDR3 protein, CDR3 DNA. A D gene is named only where the DNA matches it firmly. Rows may omit the clone size; those that give it use once, few, many or a size class.

V: TRBV20-1; D: -; J: TRBJ1-2; size: -; CDR3: CSGTGNYGYTF; DNA: TGCAGTGGGACGGGAAACTATGGCTACACCTTC
V: TRBV7-8; D: TRBD1; J: TRBJ2-2; size: -; CDR3: CASSKGQGAQTGELFF; DNA: TGTGCCAGCAGCAAAGGACAGGGAGCCCAGACCGGGGAGCTGTTTTTT
V: TRBV29-1; D: TRBD1; J: TRBJ1-2; size: -; CDR3: CSVPRGAHGYTF; DNA: TGCAGCGTGCCCAGGGGGGCACATGGCTACACCTTC
V: TRBV7-3; D: -; J: TRBJ1-1; size: -; CDR3: CASSLQRENEAFF; DNA: TGTGCCAGCAGCTTACAAAGAGAGAATGAAGCTTTCTTT
V: TRBV5-1; D: -; J: TRBJ1-1; size: -; CDR3: CASSPPQGTITEAFF; DNA: TGCGCCAGCAGCCCCCCGCAGGGAACGATCACTGAAGCTTTCTTT
V: TRBV18; D: TRBD1; J: TRBJ1-2; size: -; CDR3: CASSPPGTGKRYGYTF; DNA: TGTGCCAGCTCACCTCCCGGGACAGGGAAACGGTATGGCTACACCTTC
V: TRBV25-1; D: TRBD1; J: TRBJ1-2; size: -; CDR3: CASSDAGGGGYTF; DNA: TGTGCCAGCAGTGATGCAGGGGGAGGAGGCTACACCTTC
V: TRBV6-1; D: -; J: TRBJ1-2; size: -; CDR3: CASSEGALGGYTF; DNA: TGTGCCAGCAGTGAAGGAGCCCTCGGGGGCTACACCTTC
V: TRBV19; D: TRBD1; J: TRBJ1-2; size: -; CDR3: CASMYRGYGGYTF; DNA: TGTGCCAGTATGTACAGGGGATATGGCGGCTACACCTTC
V: TRBV5-1; D: TRBD1; J: TRBJ1-6; size: -; CDR3: CASSLLGQGESPLHF; DNA: TGCGCCAGCAGCTTGTTAGGACAGGGGGAGTCACCCCTCCACTTT
V: TRBV11-2; D: -; J: TRBJ1-2; size: -; CDR3: CASSLDLYPSDSYGYTF; DNA: TGTGCCAGCAGCTTAGATCTCTATCCTTCTGATAGCTATGGCTACACCTTC
V: TRBV29-1; D: -; J: TRBJ1-2; size: -; CDR3: CSVGGDPDGYTF; DNA: TGCAGCGTTGGGGGGGACCCGGATGGCTACACCTTC
V: TRBV13; D: -; J: TRBJ1-1; size: -; CDR3: CASSPTKQALIFEAFF; DNA: TGTGCCAGCAGCCCGACTAAGCAGGCGCTCATATTTGAAGCTTTCTTT
V: TRBV11-2; D: TRBD2; J: TRBJ2-1; size: -; CDR3: CASSLGNGGASHEQFF; DNA: TGTGCCAGCAGCTTAGGGAACGGGGGGGCCTCCCATGAGCAGTTCTTC
V: TRBV24-1; D: -; J: TRBJ2-5; size: few; CDR3: CATSDSKGVQETQYF; DNA: TGTGCCACCAGTGACTCTAAGGGGGTTCAGGAGACCCAGTACTTC
V: TRBV18; D: -; J: TRBJ2-5; size: -; CDR3: CASSPWGPGETQYF; DNA: TGTGCCAGCTCACCATGGGGGCCGGGGGAGACCCAGTACTTC
V: TRBV5-1; D: -; J: TRBJ2-5; size: -; CDR3: CASSSGETQYF; DNA: TGCGCCAGCAGCTCGGGAGAGACCCAGTACTTC
V: TRBV3-1/TRBV3-2; D: -; J: TRBJ2-1; size: -; CDR3: CASSQKVGAGEFF; DNA: TGTGCCAGCAGCCAAAAGGTGGGGGCTGGGGAGTTCTTC
V: TRBV5-5; D: TRBD1; J: TRBJ1-2; size: -; CDR3: CAPGRGQIYGYTF; DNA: TGTGCCCCCGGGAGGGGACAGATCTATGGCTACACCTTC
V: TRBV3-1/TRBV3-2; D: TRBD1; J: TRBJ1-1; size: -; CDR3: CASSRGTLHSQGAGTEAFF; DNA: TGTGCCAGCAGCCGGGGGACCCTACACAGCCAGGGGGCGGGCACTGAAGCTTTCTTT
V: TRBV19; D: TRBD1; J: TRBJ1-5; size: -; CDR3: CATRDRTFAGNQPQHF; DNA: TGTGCCACAAGGGACAGGACCTTCGCGGGCAATCAGCCCCAGCATTTT
V: TRBV5-4; D: -; J: TRBJ1-4; size: -; CDR3: CASSLAGVREKLFF; DNA: TGTGCCAGCAGCTTGGCCGGAGTGAGAGAAAAACTGTTTTTT
V: TRBV11-2; D: TRBD1; J: TRBJ1-1; size: -; CDR3: CASSSGTGTGVGAFF; DNA: TGTGCCAGCAGCTCGGGGACCGGGACAGGCGTTGGCGCTTTCTTT
V: TRBV27; D: -; J: TRBJ1-5; size: -; CDR3: CASSSQGVEQPQHF; DNA: TGTGCCAGCAGTAGTCAAGGGGTAGAGCAGCCCCAGCATTTT
V: TRBV14; D: -; J: TRBJ2-6; size: -; CDR3: CASSHRRSLVSGGANVLTF; DNA: TGTGCCAGCAGCCATCGTAGATCCCTGGTGTCGGGTGGGGCCAACGTCCTGACTTTC
V: TRBV21-1; D: -; J: TRBJ2-7; size: -; CDR3: CASSKPSKDRDSYEQYF; DNA: TGTGCCAGCAGCAAACCCAGCAAGGACAGGGACTCCTACGAGCAGTACTTC
V: TRBV15; D: TRBD1; J: TRBJ2-5; size: -; CDR3: CATGTAKETQYF; DNA: TGTGCCACTGGGACAGCTAAAGAGACCCAGTACTTC
V: TRBV5-6; D: TRBD1; J: TRBJ1-2; size: once; CDR3: CASSLGQGDYPNYGYTF; DNA: TGTGCCAGCAGCTTGGGACAGGGAGACTATCCTAACTATGGCTACACCTTC
V: TRBV24-1; D: -; J: TRBJ2-4; size: -; CDR3: CATSSQGKNIQYF; DNA: TGTGCCACCAGTTCCCAGGGTAAAAACATTCAGTACTTC
V: TRBV6-1; D: TRBD2; J: TRBJ2-1; size: -; CDR3: CASSEGGTSGGDEQFF; DNA: TGTGCCAGCAGTGAAGGAGGGACTAGCGGGGGGGATGAGCAGTTCTTC
V: TRBV7-3; D: -; J: TRBJ1-1; size: -; CDR3: CASKQVLNTEAFF; DNA: TGTGCCAGCAAACAGGTTTTGAACACTGAAGCTTTCTTT
V: TRBV9; D: -; J: TRBJ2-1; size: once; CDR3: CASSRGAALGNNEQFF; DNA: TGTGCCAGCAGCCGCGGCGCGGCTCTAGGCAACAATGAGCAGTTCTTC
V: TRBV7-9; D: TRBD1; J: TRBJ1-2; size: -; CDR3: CASSLVSGTANYGYTF; DNA: TGTGCCAGCAGCTTAGTATCCGGGACAGCCAACTATGGCTACACCTTC
V: TRBV6-1; D: -; J: TRBJ1-2; size: -; CDR3: CASSEGLQGWVYGYTF; DNA: TGTGCCAGCAGTGAAGGTTTGCAGGGTTGGGTCTATGGCTACACCTTC
V: TRBV5-1; D: TRBD1; J: TRBJ1-6; size: -; CDR3: CASSLRTGTNSPLHF; DNA: TGCGCCAGCAGCCTTCGGACAGGGACCAATTCACCCCTCCACTTT
V: TRBV9; D: -; J: TRBJ1-2; size: -; CDR3: CASSQGGSRASNYGYTF; DNA: TGTGCCAGCAGCCAAGGAGGCAGCCGAGCTTCTAACTATGGCTACACCTTC
V: TRBV9; D: TRBD1; J: TRBJ1-2; size: -; CDR3: CASSVGTATNYGYTF; DNA: TGTGCCAGCAGCGTTGGGACAGCTACTAACTATGGCTACACCTTC
V: TRBV6-5; D: -; J: TRBJ1-2; size: few; CDR3: CASARGNYGYTF; DNA: TGTGCCTCCGCGCGGGGGAACTATGGCTACACCTTC
V: TRBV7-6; D: -; J: TRBJ1-4; size: -; CDR3: CASSTGGNEKLFF; DNA: TGTGCCAGCAGCACGGGGGGAAATGAAAAACTGTTTTTT
V: TRBV29-1; D: TRBD2; J: TRBJ2-3; size: few; CDR3: CSAGGAGTDTQYF; DNA: TGCAGCGCGGGGGGGGCAGGTACAGATACGCAGTATTTT
V: TRBV30; D: -; J: TRBJ1-6; size: few; CDR3: CAWKPRENSPLHF; DNA: TGTGCCTGGAAACCCCGGGAAAATTCACCCCTCCACTTT
V: TRBV27; D: TRBD2; J: TRBJ2-5; size: -; CDR3: CASSPNRDYGTQYF; DNA: TGTGCCAGCAGTCCAAACCGGGACTATGGGACCCAGTACTTC
V: TRBV28; D: TRBD1; J: TRBJ1-5; size: -; CDR3: CASSGTGGSQPQHF; DNA: TGTGCCAGCAGTGGGACAGGGGGAAGTCAGCCCCAGCATTTT
V: TRBV6-5; D: -; J: TRBJ1-2; size: -; CDR3: CASSYPTTGTTTF; DNA: TGTGCCAGCAGTTATCCTACGACAGGAACCACCACCTTC
V: TRBV2; D: -; J: TRBJ1-2; size: -; CDR3: CASSVTGLSF; DNA: TGTGCCAGCAGCGTGACAGGACTGAGCTTC
V: TRBV6-6; D: -; J: TRBJ1-1; size: -; CDR3: CASSQGPGGAEAFF; DNA: TGTGCCAGCAGCCAGGGGCCCGGTGGGGCTGAAGCTTTCTTT
V: TRBV5-5; D: TRBD1; J: TRBJ2-5; size: -; CDR3: CASRERGQQETQYF; DNA: TGTGCCAGCCGGGAAAGGGGACAGCAAGAGACCCAGTACTTC